Reported below is one T cell receptor (beta chain). Its specificity is unknown. Treatment described: around 19 received Ad26.COV2.S at low or high dose, single or two shots; about 5 received placebo; per-sample allocation not given. Sampling occurred on day 63 after the first vaccine or placebo injection. Immunization relied on an Ad26 vector, which expressed Wuhan-strain SARS-CoV-2 spike. With V trimmed by 1 base and J by 2 bases, 7 bases remained unmatched. The CDR3 is 16 amino acids. The germline gives CDR1 SGHTA, CDR2 FQGNSA. This record belongs to a study of Ad26.COV2.S vaccination and SARS-CoV-2 variants. Whole-study context: Among those in the COV1001 Ad26.COV2.S trial arm was the donor. Ad26.COV2.S was injected intramuscularly once or twice, 56 days apart.

General study results and limits: Recipients of either vaccine or placebo displayed similar breadth of non-spike TCRs.

Repertoires were generated with immunoSEQ multiplex PCR, while TCRdb's copy carries only in-frame clones and drops some. The profile covers around 450,000 clones, with more than 75% appearing a single time and approximately 4% taken by the ten largest. The chain has TRBV7-2 and TRBJ2-5; 7 bases are shared with TRBD2. The sequence derives from a person aged 18-65 years who received the Ad26.COV2.S COVID-19 vaccine or a placebo. Sequencing used peripheral blood, obtained in a trial of Ad26.COV2.S vaccine versus placebo. In DNA, the CDR3 is TGTGCCAGCAGCTTAGTACGCGGGGGAGGTCAAGAGACCCAGTACTTC. This translates into CASSLVRGGGQETQYF.